This TCR beta chain was sequenced for a study of early T cells in non-severe SARS-CoV-2 infection. About the study: Sequencing of bulk RNA from unsorted whole blood was done, without chain pairing. Broader study findings: Reliance on VDJdb matching favored anti-spike CD8 responses; private and CD4 specificities were missed.

The library protocol tagged individual cDNA molecules with unique molecular identifiers. TCRdb fed the 5' RACE reads into MiXCR, producing one record per CDR3 protein. Of 40,000 to 55,000 distinct CDR3 sequences in the sample, around 23% were seen once. The CDR3 is 15 amino acids. V was pared by 0 bases and J by 7 bases, with 3 bases of the junction left unmatched. Germline assignment: CDR1 LGHNA and CDR2 YNFKEQ. This clonotype turned up a few times. Its antigen is as yet unknown. This TCR came from an adult who was a healthcare worker with PCR-confirmed SARS-CoV-2 infection or an uninfected control (not recorded which). This sample comprised whole blood, obtained at baseline. This chain uses TRBV4-2 with TRBJ1-6; 7 nucleotides agree with TRBD1. CDR3 in amino acids: CASSQEHRGNSPLHF. CDR3 bases: TGTGCCAGCAGCCAAGAGCACAGGGGCAATTCACCCCTCCACTTT.